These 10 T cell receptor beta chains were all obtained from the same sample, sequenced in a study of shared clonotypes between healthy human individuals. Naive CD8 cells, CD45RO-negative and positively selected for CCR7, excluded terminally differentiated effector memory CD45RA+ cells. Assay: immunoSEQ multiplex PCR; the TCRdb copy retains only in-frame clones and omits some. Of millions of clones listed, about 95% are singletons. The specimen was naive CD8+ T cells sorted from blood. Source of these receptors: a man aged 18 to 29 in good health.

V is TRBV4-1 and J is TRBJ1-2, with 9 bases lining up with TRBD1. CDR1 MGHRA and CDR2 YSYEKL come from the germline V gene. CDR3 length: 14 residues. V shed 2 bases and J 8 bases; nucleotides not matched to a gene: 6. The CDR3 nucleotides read TGCGCCAGCAGCCAACCGGGACAGGGTAGGGGCTACACCTTC. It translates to CASSQPGQGRGYTF.

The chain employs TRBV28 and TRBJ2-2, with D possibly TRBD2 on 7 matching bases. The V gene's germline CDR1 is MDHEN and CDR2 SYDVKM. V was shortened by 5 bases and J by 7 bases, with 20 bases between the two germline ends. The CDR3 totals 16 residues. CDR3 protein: CASSPNGGGAFGELFF. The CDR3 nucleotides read TGTGCCAGCAGTCCCAATGGAGGGGGGGCCTTCGGGGAGCTGTTTTTT. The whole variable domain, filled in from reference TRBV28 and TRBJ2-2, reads DVKVTQSSRYLVKRTGEKVFLECVQDMDHENMFWYRQDPGLGLRLIYFSYDVKMKEKGDIPEGYSVSREKKERFSLILESASTNQTSMYLCASSPNGGGAFGELFFGEGSRLTVL.

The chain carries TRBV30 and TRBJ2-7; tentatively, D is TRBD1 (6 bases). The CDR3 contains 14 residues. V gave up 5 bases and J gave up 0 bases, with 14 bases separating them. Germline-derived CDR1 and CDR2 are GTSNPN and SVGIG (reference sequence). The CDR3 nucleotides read TGTGCCTGGGATCGACGGGACACCTCCTACGAGCAGTACTTC. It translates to CAWDRRDTSYEQYF.

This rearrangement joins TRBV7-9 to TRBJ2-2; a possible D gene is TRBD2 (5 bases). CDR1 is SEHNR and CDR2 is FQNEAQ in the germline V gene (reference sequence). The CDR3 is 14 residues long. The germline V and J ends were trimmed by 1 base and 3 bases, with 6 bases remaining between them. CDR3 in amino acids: CASSLGGHTGELFF. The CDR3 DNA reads TGTGCCAGCAGCTTAGGAGGGCACACCGGGGAGCTGTTTTTT.

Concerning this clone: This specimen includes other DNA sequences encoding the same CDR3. The CDR3 sequence: CASSLGVSVYEQYF. CDR3 in DNA: TGTGCCAGCAGTCTTGGGGTTTCGGTCTACGAGCAGTACTTC. This chain uses TRBV5-6 with TRBJ2-7; D call uncertain. Germline loops: CDR1 SGHDT, CDR2 YYEEEE. The CDR3 has 14 residues. V was trimmed by 5 bases and J by 3 bases, leaving 15 bases between them. The variable domain in full, with the rest retrieved from reference TRBV5-6 and TRBJ2-7, is DAGVTQSPTHLIKTRGQQVTLRCSPKSGHDTVSWYQQALGQGPQFIFQYYEEEERQRGNFPDRFSGHQFPNYSSELNVNALLLGDSALYLCASSLGVSVYEQYFGPGTRLTVT.

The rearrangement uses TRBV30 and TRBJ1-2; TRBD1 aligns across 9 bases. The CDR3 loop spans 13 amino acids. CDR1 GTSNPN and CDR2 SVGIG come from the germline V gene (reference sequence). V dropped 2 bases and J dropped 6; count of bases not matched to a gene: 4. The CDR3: CAWSQTGGDGYTF. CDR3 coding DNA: TGTGCCTGGAGTCAAACAGGGGGCGATGGCTACACCTTC.

The CDR3 loop reads CSASGGPTDTQYF. In DNA form, the CDR3 reads TGCAGCGCTAGCGGGGGGCCCACAGATACGCAGTATTTT. The V and J genes are TRBV29-1 and TRBJ2-3, with TRBD2 matching 11 bases. The CDR3 contains 13 residues. The V gene's germline CDR1 is SQVTM and CDR2 ANQGSEA. V gave up 7 bases and J gave up 2 bases; unmatched junction bases: 2.

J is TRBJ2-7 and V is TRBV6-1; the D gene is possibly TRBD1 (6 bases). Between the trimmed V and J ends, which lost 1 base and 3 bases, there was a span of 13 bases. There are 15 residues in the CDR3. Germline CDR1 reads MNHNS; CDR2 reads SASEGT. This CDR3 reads CASSEEGDRSYEQYF. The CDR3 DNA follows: TGTGCCAGCAGTGAAGAGGGAGACAGGAGCTACGAGCAGTACTTC.

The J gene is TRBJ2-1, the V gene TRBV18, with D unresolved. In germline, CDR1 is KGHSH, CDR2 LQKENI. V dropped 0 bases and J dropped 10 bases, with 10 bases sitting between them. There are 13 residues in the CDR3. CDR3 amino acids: CASSPPPGPEQFF. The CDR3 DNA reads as TGTGCCAGCTCACCACCACCGGGCCCGGAGCAGTTCTTC.

In nucleotides, the CDR3 is TGTGCCAGCAGTTTATTTACGGACGAGGGCTACACCTTC. Residues: CASSLFTDEGYTF. The V and J genes are TRBV28 and TRBJ1-2; D remains ambiguous. CDR1 is MDHEN and CDR2 is SYDVKM in the germline V gene. V lost 1 base, J lost 8 bases, and 11 bases lay in between. The CDR3 has 13 residues.